The sequence of this TCR beta chain was determined in a study of OX40 agonist ivuxolimab in advanced cancers. Blood got drawn at baseline, again on cycle 4 day 1, and then on cycle 7 day 1. The V gene end was trimmed by 0 bases and the J gene end by 3 bases; junction bases not matched to a gene: 3. CDR1 is SGHAT, CDR2 FQNNGV, per germline. This CDR3 region has 17 residues. Assay: immunoSEQ multiplex PCR; the TCRdb copy retains only in-frame clones and omits some. Counted here are more than 25,000 clones, 86% occurring once; the ten biggest clones make up over 25%. This specimen was CD4+ or CD8+ T cells sorted from blood, taken in a trial of the OX40 agonist ivuxolimab. The V call is TRBV11-2, the J call TRBJ2-1; the match to TRBD2 covers 12 bases. The receptor was isolated from an adult with an advanced solid tumor such as melanoma, head and neck, liver or kidney cancer. The CDR3 DNA sequence: TGTGCCAGCAGCTTAGAGACTAGCGGGAGTTTCTACAATGAGCAGTTCTTC. It is translated as CASSLETSGSFYNEQFF. Filled out from reference TRBV11-2 and TRBJ2-1, the complete variable domain reads EAGVAQSPRYKIIEKRQSVAFWCNPISGHATLYWYQQILGQGPKLLIQFQNNGVVDDSQLPKDRFSAERLKGVDSTLKIQPAKLEDSAVYLCASSLETSGSFYNEQFFGPGTRLTVL.